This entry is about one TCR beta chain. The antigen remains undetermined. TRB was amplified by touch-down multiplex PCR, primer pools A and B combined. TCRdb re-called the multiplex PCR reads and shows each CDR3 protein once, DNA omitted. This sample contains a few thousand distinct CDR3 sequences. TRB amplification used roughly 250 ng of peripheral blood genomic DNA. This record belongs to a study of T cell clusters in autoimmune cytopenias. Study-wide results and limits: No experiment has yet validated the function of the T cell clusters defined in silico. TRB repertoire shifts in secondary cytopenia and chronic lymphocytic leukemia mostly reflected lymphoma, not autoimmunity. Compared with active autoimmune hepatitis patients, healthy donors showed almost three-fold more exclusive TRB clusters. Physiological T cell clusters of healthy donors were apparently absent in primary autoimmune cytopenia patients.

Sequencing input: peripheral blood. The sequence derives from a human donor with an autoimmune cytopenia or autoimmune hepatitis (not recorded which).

The CDR3: CASSLGADTDTQYF. This chain connects TRBV5-1 to TRBJ2-3. CDR3 length: 14 amino acids. Germline CDR1 reads SGHRS; CDR2 reads YFSETQ.